The 17 T cell receptor beta chains listed next were all sequenced from one sample in a study of blood T cell repertoires in COVID-19. Assay: immunoSEQ multiplex PCR; the TCRdb copy retains only in-frame clones and omits some. The data show about 270,000 clones, about 85% seen once. Sequencing input: peripheral blood. The receptors were sampled from a human donor in a cohort sampled during active COVID-19.

The genes are TRBV5-1 and TRBJ2-3; possibly TRBD2 for D (6 bases). The germline gives CDR1 SGHRS, CDR2 YFSETQ. V lost 0 bases, J lost 0 bases, and 17 bases lay in between. The CDR3 sequence is 18 residues long. The CDR3, as DNA: TGCGCCAGCAGCTTGGCCAAGTTGGGGGGAATAAGCACAGATACGCAGTATTTT. Its translation: CASSLAKLGGISTDTQYF.

This chain connects TRBV7-2 to TRBJ2-5, with TRBD2 as a possible D gene (5 bases). The CDR3 consists of 12 residues. Trimming took off 5 bases at V and 4 bases at J, with 8 bases between the two ends. Germline CDR1 is SGHTA and CDR2 is FQGNSA. CDR3 nucleotide sequence: TGTGCCAGCAGCCATGGGAGAGAGACCCAGTACTTC. It codes for CASSHGRETQYF.

This clone occurred a few times. The chain carries TRBV14 and TRBJ1-6; 8 bases map to TRBD1. Germline values: CDR1 SGHDN, CDR2 FVKESK. The trim removed 5 bases at V and 4 bases at J, leaving 4 bases unmatched. This CDR3 is built from 15 residues. The DNA of the CDR3 is TGTGCCAGCAGCGGACAGGGATGGTATAATTCACCCCTCCACTTT. Amino acid sequence: CASSGQGWYNSPLHF.

V is TRBV5-4 and J is TRBJ2-7; 7 nucleotides match TRBD2. J lost 6 bases, V lost 0 bases, and 9 bases had no gene match. The CDR3 contains 15 residues. Germline V gene lookup returns CDR1 SGHNT and CDR2 YYREEE (reference sequence). The CDR3 nucleotides are TGTGCCAGCAGCTTGGGGGGCGGGAGCGCCTTCGAGCAGTACTTC. Its translation is CASSLGGGSAFEQYF.

The V gene is TRBV11-2, the J gene TRBJ2-7, with a tentative D call TRBD1 (6 bases). CDR1 is SGHAT and CDR2 is FQNNGV in the germline V gene. The CDR3 covers 12 residues. With 9 bases removed from V and 5 bases from J, the gap between germline ends came to 14 bases. CDR3 sequence (DNA): TGTGCCAGTTTACAGGGTCTGAACGAGCAGTACTTC. It codes for CASLQGLNEQYF.

The chain has TRBV9 and TRBJ1-1, with 9 positions matching TRBD1. The germline CDR1 and CDR2 sequences are SGDLS and YYNGEE. The CDR3 contains 14 residues. Trimming took 4 bases from V and 7 from J; bases not matched to a gene: 8. The CDR3 DNA follows: TGTGCCAGCAGCCCCCTGACAGGGGGTAATGAAGCTTTCTTT. Its translation is CASSPLTGGNEAFF.

The V gene is TRBV7-9, the J gene TRBJ2-1; D might be TRBD2 (8 bases). CDR3 length equals 19 residues. V lost 3 bases and J lost 7, with 28 bases in between. CDR1 and CDR2 from the germline V gene are SEHNR and FQNEAQ (reference sequence). Written as DNA, the CDR3 is TGTGCCAGCAGCTTGTACGGGGTGGTAGCGGGATCAGGGGGAAATGAGCAGTTCTTC. Encoded protein: CASSLYGVVAGSGGNEQFF.

The gene calls are TRBV9 and TRBJ2-5, with TRBD2 matching 8 bases. Germline V CDR1 and CDR2: SGDLS, YYNGEE. V lost 3 bases to trimming and J lost 2 bases; unmatched junction nucleotides: 3. The CDR3 extends over 14 amino acids. CDR3 protein: CASSEGTSQETQYF. DNA for the CDR3: TGTGCCAGCAGCGAAGGGACTAGTCAAGAGACCCAGTACTTC.

The V call is TRBV24-1, the J call TRBJ1-1; D remains ambiguous. The germline V and J ends were trimmed by 1 base and 0 bases, with 23 bases remaining between them. CDR3 length equals 20 residues. Germline CDR1 KGHDR, CDR2 SFDVKD. The CDR3 nucleotides read TGTGCCACCAGTGATTTCGTAACAGCCCAGATACCGAACATGAACACTGAAGCTTTCTTT. It translates to CATSDFVTAQIPNMNTEAFF.

V and J are TRBV3-1 (or the pseudogene TRBV3-2) and TRBJ2-7, with TRBD1 identical over 8 bases. This CDR3 comprises 14 residues. The trim removed 1 base at V and 3 bases at J, leaving 2 bases unmatched. CDR1 and CDR2 (germline): LGHDT, YNNKEL (reference sequence). CDR3 amino acids: CASSQVGQVYEQYF. CDR3 in DNA: TGTGCCAGCAGCCAAGTGGGACAGGTCTACGAGCAGTACTTC.

The chain carries TRBV5-1 and TRBJ1-2; no firm D call. The CDR3 is 13 residues long. V dropped 4 bases and J dropped 9 bases, with 16 bases sitting between them. Germline V CDR1 and CDR2: SGHRS, YFSETQ. The CDR3 DNA reads TGCGCCAGCAGCCCTACAGTCTCGAGTAGCTACACCTTC. This gives the protein CASSPTVSSSYTF.

As for this clone: The sample carries other DNA sequences with the same CDR3. This sequence joins TRBV10-3 and TRBJ1-4, with 9 bases fitting TRBD1. CDR3 length: 14 residues. Germline V lookup: CDR1 ENHRY, CDR2 SYGVKD. J lost 5 bases, V lost 3 bases, and 1 base had no gene match. The chain's CDR3 is CAISDGQGNEKLFF. CDR3 nucleotides: TGTGCCATCAGTGATGGACAGGGGAATGAAAAACTGTTTTTT.

This chain links TRBV27 with TRBJ2-1; 11 bases are a match to TRBD2. This CDR3 spans 17 amino acids. In germline, CDR1 is MNHEY, CDR2 SMNVEV (reference sequence). Trimming cost V 7 bases and J 3 bases; bases outside gene matches: 11. CDR3 protein: CASKGSGRGSGYNEQFF. Here the CDR3 DNA reads TGTGCCAGCAAGGGTAGCGGGAGGGGGTCGGGCTACAATGAGCAGTTCTTC.

The J gene is TRBJ2-7, the V gene TRBV11-2; a possible D gene is TRBD2 (5 bases). Germline V gives CDR1 SGHAT, CDR2 FQNNGV. Trimming stripped 2 bases from V and 1 base from J, with 6 bases between. This CDR3 contains 13 residues. CDR3 in DNA: TGTGCCAGCAGCTTAAGCGGATCCTACGAGCAGTACTTC. It yields the protein CASSLSGSYEQYF.

The genes are TRBV9 and TRBJ2-3; no reliable D call. This CDR3 comprises 15 residues. Germline V gives CDR1 SGDLS, CDR2 YYNGEE. V was cut by 6 bases and J by 2 bases, with 16 bases left in between. The CDR3 loop reads CASTPGGSTTDTQYF. DNA of the CDR3: TGTGCCAGCACCCCTGGCGGTTCGACCACAGATACGCAGTATTTT.

This chain links TRBV7-6 with TRBJ2-1; D gene ambiguous. Germline-derived CDR1 and CDR2 are SGHVS and FNYEAQ. The CDR3 sequence is 15 residues long. Trimming shortened V by 1 base and J by 0 bases, and 7 bases separated the two germline ends. Written as DNA, the CDR3 is TGTGCCAGCAGCTTAGTTCTAACCTCCTACAATGAGCAGTTCTTC. Translation: CASSLVLTSYNEQFF.

V and J are TRBV20-1 and TRBJ2-3; 8 bases align to TRBD2. Germline CDR1 DFQATT, CDR2 SNEGSKA (reference sequence). V was clipped by 3 bases and J by 14 bases; unmatched bases: 22. CDR3 length equals 16 residues. The DNA for the CDR3 is TGCAGTGCTAGTACCCTCCTAGCGGGCTTGGGGGCCTTGGGGTATTTT. This translates into CSASTLLAGLGALGYF.